At least ten counts were recorded for the clone carrying this T cell receptor (beta chain). This entry comes from a study of Graves' ophthalmopathy and Graves' hyperthyroidism. Scientists amplified the TCR beta CDR3 regions from RNA transcripts. HTBI primers primed a first-round RT-PCR, and a second-round multiplex PCR followed. TCRdb redid the calling of the multiplex PCR reads with MiXCR, one entry per CDR3 protein. The sample lists under 800,000 distinct CDR3 sequences; roughly 20% were seen once. Trimming at V came to 3 bases and at J to 4 bases, leaving 2 bases not matched to a gene. The CDR3 is 15 residues long. CDR1 and CDR2 from the germline V gene are MDHEN and SYDVKM.

The rearrangement links TRBV28 to TRBJ2-7, with 14 positions matching TRBD2. The receptor comes from a young woman with stable Graves' hyperthyroidism. Some clones in this sample may be carry-over from other donors' samples. Sequenced input: peripheral blood. CDR3 DNA sequence: TGTGCCAGCAGTTTCGGGACTAGCGGGAGATACGAGCAGTACTTC. It encodes CASSFGTSGRYEQYF.